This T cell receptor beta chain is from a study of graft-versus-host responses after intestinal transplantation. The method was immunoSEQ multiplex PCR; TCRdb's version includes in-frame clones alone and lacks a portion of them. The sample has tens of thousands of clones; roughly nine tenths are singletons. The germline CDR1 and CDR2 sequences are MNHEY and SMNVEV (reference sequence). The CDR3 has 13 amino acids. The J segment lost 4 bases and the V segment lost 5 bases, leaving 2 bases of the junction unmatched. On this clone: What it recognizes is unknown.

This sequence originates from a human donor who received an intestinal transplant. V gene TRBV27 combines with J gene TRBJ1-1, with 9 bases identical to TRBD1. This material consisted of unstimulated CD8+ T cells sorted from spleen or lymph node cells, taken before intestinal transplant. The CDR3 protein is CASSGTGFTEAFF. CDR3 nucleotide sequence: TGTGCCAGCAGTGGGACAGGGTTCACTGAAGCTTTCTTT.